The 8 T cell receptor beta chains given below trace back to one sample, sequenced in a study of cytomegalovirus exposure and HLA in healthy donors. Vbeta (60) and Jbeta (13) primers were used in the PCR. Here immunoSEQ multiplex PCR was the method, and the copy in TCRdb shows in-frame clones only, minus some. Of about 140,000 clones in the sample, 65% to 85% were seen once. Sequenced input: PBMCs. The receptor set was obtained from a man aged 50-60 years in good health and CMV-seronegative.

CDR3 DNA: TGTGCCAGCAGCGCCAGACTAGCGGGAGGGTACAATGAGCAGTTCTTC. Translated: CASSARLAGGYNEQFF. V and J are TRBV7-9 and TRBJ2-1; 14 nucleotides match TRBD2. Germline V gene lookup returns CDR1 SEHNR and CDR2 FQNEAQ (reference sequence). The trim removed 5 bases at V and 4 bases at J, leaving 4 bases unmatched. The CDR3 covers 16 residues.

The CDR3 is CASSLDTGGTQYF. The CDR3 nucleotides read TGTGCCAGCAGCTTAGATACGGGGGGTACGCAGTATTTT. This chain links TRBV7-9 with TRBJ2-3; TRBD2 matches 7 bases. Unmatched junction bases numbered 3, after V lost 1 base and J lost 8 bases. Germline-derived CDR1 and CDR2 are SEHNR and FQNEAQ (reference sequence). The CDR3 runs 13 residues.

The chain links TRBV30 to TRBJ1-1; D call uncertain. CDR1 and CDR2 (germline): GTSNPN, SVGIG (reference sequence). V dropped 5 bases and J dropped 1 base, with 8 bases sitting between them. The CDR3 has 12 residues. The CDR3, as DNA: TGTGCCTGGGCCCGGGAGAACACTGAAGCTTTCTTT. Translated, it gives CAWARENTEAFF. Full variable domain (rest looked up from reference TRBV30 and TRBJ1-1): SQTIHQWPATLVQPVGSPLSLECTVEGTSNPNLYWYRQAAGRGLQLLFYSVGIGQISSEVPQNLSASRPQDRQFILSSKKLLLSDSGFYLCAWARENTEAFFGQGTRLTVV.

The rearrangement uses TRBV6-1 and TRBJ2-1, with 10 nucleotides matching TRBD2. The germline CDR1 and CDR2 sequences are MNHNS and SASEGT. V was pared by 8 bases and J by 7 bases, with 11 bases of the junction left unmatched. CDR3 size: 15 residues. The CDR3 loop is CASDSGGPGRNEQFF. Written as DNA, the CDR3 is TGTGCCAGCGATAGCGGGGGGCCGGGGAGGAATGAGCAGTTCTTC.

This sequence joins TRBV6-6 and TRBJ1-5; perhaps TRBD1 as D (5 bases). In germline, CDR1 is MNHNY, CDR2 SVGAGI (reference sequence). Trimming stripped 7 bases from V and 2 bases from J, with 18 bases between. The CDR3 is 16 residues long. The CDR3 DNA reads as TGTGCCAGCACCCCGAGTCAGGGAAGTGGCAATCAGCCCCAGCATTTT. Encoded protein: CASTPSQGSGNQPQHF.

This clone was observed a single time. The chain is built from TRBV5-1 and TRBJ2-1; unclear D gene. CDR3 length equals 14 residues. CDR1 is SGHRS and CDR2 is YFSETQ in the germline V gene. V lost 1 base and J 8 bases, leaving 13 bases between the germline ends. The DNA for the CDR3 is TGCGCCAGCAGCTTGCAAAGTCTACTGGATGAGCAGTTCTTC. Amino acid sequence: CASSLQSLLDEQFF. Based on the CDR3 plus reference TRBV5-1 and TRBJ2-1, the full variable domain is KAGVTQTPRYLIKTRGQQVTLSCSPISGHRSVSWYQQTPGQGLQFLFEYFSETQRNKGNFPGRFSGRQFSNSRSEMNVSTLELGDSALYLCASSLQSLLDEQFFGPGTRLTVL.

Comments on this clone: A junction end diverges from the germline sequence, so it may reflect a read error. The rearrangement links TRBV6-1 to TRBJ1-5; 9 nucleotides agree with TRBD1. Germline CDR1 reads MNHNS; CDR2 reads SASEGT. The CDR3 extends over 15 amino acids. DNA for the CDR3: TGTGCCAGCAGCCTAGGAGGACAGGGGAGTCAGTCCCAGCATTTT. Its translation: CASSLGGQGSQSQHF.

This clone was seen only once. The chain links TRBV7-9 to TRBJ2-1; 9 bases map to TRBD2. The CDR3 spans 16 residues. CDR1 SEHNR and CDR2 FQNEAQ come from the germline V gene (reference sequence). The J segment lost 10 bases and the V segment lost 1 base, leaving 11 bases of the junction unmatched. The CDR3 here is CASSLGVAGDEGEQFF. The DNA of the CDR3 is TGTGCCAGCAGCTTAGGAGTAGCGGGAGACGAAGGAGAGCAGTTCTTC.